The clone carrying this T cell receptor beta chain was seen a few times. Trimming took off 5 bases at V and 4 bases at J, with 11 bases between the two ends. The CDR3 runs to 13 residues. The germline V gene has CDR1 MDHEN and CDR2 SYDVKM. This record belongs to a study of T cell responses to AZD1222 COVID-19 vaccine. Background on the study: Samples with a second dose at about 4 or about 12 weeks were pooled together.

Sequenced by immunoSEQ multiplex PCR; TCRdb stores in-frame clones only, minus some. The table has 100,000 to 150,000 clones, about 87% seen once. Source: peripheral blood, taken on day 0 of AZD1222 vaccination. V usage is TRBV28 and J usage is TRBJ1-1; unclear D gene. The clonotype comes from an adult in good health. The CDR3 sequence is CASSPPSGTEAFF. CDR3 coding DNA: TGTGCCAGCAGTCCCCCTAGTGGCACTGAAGCTTTCTTT.